This TCR beta chain stems from a study of tumor-infiltrating lymphocytes in primary liver carcinoma. Extraction of RNA together with DNA used 20-30 mg of unsorted bulk tissue. Primary liver carcinomas in the patients were surgically resected. Every tumor was sampled at five separate regions. Over 75% of the cells in every tumor sample were viable tumor cells. The CDR3 contains 16 residues. Germline CDR1 reads SGHAT; CDR2 reads FQNNGV. The V and J ends lost 5 bases and 4 bases, in that order; junction bases with no gene match: 9. This clonotype has a count of ten or more. Production of TCR beta cDNA used around 500 ng total RNA together with a constant-region primer. Slightly modified ARM-PCR, run as three nested multiplex PCR rounds, produced the TCR beta libraries. The opening two PCR rounds, around 9 cycles each, paired TRBV1-TRBV30 forward primers with a C-beta reverse primer. TCRdb used MiXCR to reprocess the multiplex PCR reads, holding one entry per CDR3 protein. The sample carries approximately 110,000 distinct CDR3 sequences, around 64% recorded once.

The sequence was collected from a woman aged 55 to 70 with primary liver carcinoma and hepatitis B virus infection. The sequenced sample consisted of liver tumor tissue from sampling region 3. Stated subset: tumor region T3, left-lateral pole. This chain joins TRBV11-2 and TRBJ2-3; 10 bases are a match to TRBD2. CDR3 in DNA: TGTGCCAGCAGCCCCTGGGTAGCGGGAGGTGCAGATACGCAGTATTTT. This encodes CASSPWVAGGADTQYF.